These 10 T cell receptor beta chains came from one sample sequenced in a study of blood T cell repertoires in COVID-19. Sequenced by immunoSEQ multiplex PCR; TCRdb stores in-frame clones only, minus some. This sample has about 340,000 clones, with around 86% found just once. Material for sequencing was peripheral blood. Every receptor here comes from a woman between 45 and 65 years old with COVID-19, enrolled during active disease.

The J gene is TRBJ2-7, the V gene TRBV6-5; 11 bases agree with TRBD2. The CDR3 has 16 amino acids. V was clipped by 2 bases and J by 4 bases; unmatched bases: 7. Germline values: CDR1 MNHEY, CDR2 SVGAGI. The CDR3 spells CASSYGIAGGPYEQYF. CDR3 DNA sequence: TGTGCCAGCAGTTACGGGATAGCGGGAGGGCCTTACGAGCAGTACTTC.

The chain recombines TRBV15 with TRBJ2-7; 7 bases are shared with TRBD1. Trimming took 1 base from V and 5 from J; bases not matched to a gene: 8. The CDR3 loop spans 15 amino acids. Germline V gene data show CDR1 as LNHNV and CDR2 as YYDKDF (reference sequence). The CDR3 sequence is CATSRVRQGIDEQYF. In DNA form, the CDR3 reads TGTGCCACCAGCAGAGTGCGACAGGGTATCGACGAGCAGTACTTC.

The V call is TRBV7-9, the J call TRBJ1-1; TRBD1 aligns across 7 bases. Germline CDR1 reads SEHNR; CDR2 reads FQNEAQ (reference sequence). There are 13 residues in the CDR3. V lost 5 bases and J lost 7; bases outside the gene matches: 7. The CDR3: CASSELQGIEAFF. CDR3 nucleotides: TGTGCCAGCAGCGAGCTACAGGGGATTGAAGCTTTCTTT.

This sequence joins TRBV19 and TRBJ2-7; 9 nucleotides agree with TRBD1. The CDR3 loop spans 18 amino acids. CDR1 is LNHDA and CDR2 is SQIVND in the germline V gene (reference sequence). V shed 0 bases and J 1 base; nucleotides not matched to a gene: 10. In DNA, the CDR3 is TGTGCCAGTAGTATAGATAAGTGGACAGGGGATCCTTCCTACGAGCAGTACTTC. Its protein is CASSIDKWTGDPSYEQYF.

This clone came up once. The chain links TRBV7-9 to TRBJ2-3; 9 bases fit TRBD1. This CDR3 is 15 amino acids long. Per germline, CDR1 SEHNR and CDR2 FQNEAQ (reference sequence). Trimming cost V 5 bases and J 1 base; bases outside gene matches: 4. The chain's CDR3 is CASSLRTGGTDTQYF. The DNA of the CDR3 is TGTGCCAGCAGCCTTCGGACAGGGGGCACAGATACGCAGTATTTT.

The genes are TRBV5-6 and TRBJ2-1; 12 positions match TRBD2. The junction had 3 bases not matched to a gene; V was cut back by 3 bases and J by 5 bases. The CDR3 has 15 residues. From germline, CDR1 is SGHDT and CDR2 YYEEEE. The CDR3 nucleotides are TGTGCCAGCAGCTGGACTAGCGGGAAGAACAATGAGCAGTTCTTC. It is translated as CASSWTSGKNNEQFF.

This CDR3 reads CASSHPLGGEQYF. The CDR3 coding sequence is TGTGCCAGCAGCCACCCACTAGGAGGCGAGCAGTACTTC. V usage is TRBV7-2 and J usage is TRBJ2-7; D possibly corresponds to TRBD2 (5 bases). The V end was cut by 5 bases, the J end by 6 bases, with 14 bases between. CDR1 and CDR2 from the germline V gene are SGHTA and FQGNSA. The length of the CDR3 is 13 residues.

This clone was seen only a few times. V is TRBV4-1 and J is TRBJ2-7; 8 positions agree with TRBD1. Losses at the gene ends were 4 bases for V and 2 bases for J; bases not matched to a gene: 13. The CDR3 consists of 17 residues. Per germline, CDR1 MGHRA and CDR2 YSYEKL. The CDR3 DNA sequence: TGCGCCAGCAGCCCAGCGGCCAGGGGGCGACCCACCTACGAGCAGTACTTC. Translated: CASSPAARGRPTYEQYF.

This clone was seen a single time. V usage is TRBV19 and J usage is TRBJ2-1, with 10 bases lining up with TRBD2. The CDR3 loop spans 13 amino acids. The germline gives CDR1 LNHDA, CDR2 SQIVND (reference sequence). Trimming at V came to 8 bases and at J to 4 bases, leaving 2 bases not matched to a gene. The DNA of the CDR3 is TGTGCCAGTGAGGGACTAGCGTACAATGAGCAGTTCTTC. Encoded protein: CASEGLAYNEQFF.

The chain uses TRBV3-1 (or the pseudogene TRBV3-2) and TRBJ2-7; possible D gene TRBD2, 5 bases. This CDR3 spans 14 amino acids. Germline CDR1 and CDR2: LGHDT and YNNKEL (reference sequence). Deletions cut 1 base from V and 0 bases from J, with 7 bases between. The CDR3 protein is CASSQGAGSYEQYF. CDR3 sequence (DNA): TGTGCCAGCAGCCAAGGTGCGGGCTCCTACGAGCAGTACTTC.